This T cell receptor beta chain emerged from a study of shared clonotypes between healthy human individuals. Study-wide results and caveats: Naive subsets generally had larger estimated richness than memory subsets. Rarefaction curves obtained for sorted subsets showed sequencing incomplete despite large depth.

Clones were read by immunoSEQ multiplex PCR, and TCRdb kept only the in-frame ones, dropping some. The sample yields about 2 million clones, approximately 94% seen once. This CDR3 region has 12 residues. The germline CDR1 and CDR2 sequences are GTSNPN and SVGIG (reference sequence). Unmatched junction bases numbered 8, after V lost 2 bases and J lost 11 bases. CD45RO-negative, CCR7-positively selected cells formed the naive CD8 fraction, excluding terminally differentiated effector memory CD45RA+ cells. On this clone itself: Its specificity is unknown.

The sample taken for sequencing was naive CD8+ T cells sorted from blood. The J gene is TRBJ1-1, the V gene TRBV30; 7 bases fit TRBD1. The clonotype was recovered from a man younger than 30 in good health. The CDR3 sequence is CAWSNQGDRAFF. In DNA form, the CDR3 reads TGTGCCTGGAGTAACCAGGGGGATAGGGCTTTCTTT. The full variable domain, rest sourced from reference TRBV30 and TRBJ1-1, is SQTIHQWPATLVQPVGSPLSLECTVEGTSNPNLYWYRQAAGRGLQLLFYSVGIGQISSEVPQNLSASRPQDRQFILSSKKLLLSDSGFYLCAWSNQGDRAFFGQGTRLTVV.